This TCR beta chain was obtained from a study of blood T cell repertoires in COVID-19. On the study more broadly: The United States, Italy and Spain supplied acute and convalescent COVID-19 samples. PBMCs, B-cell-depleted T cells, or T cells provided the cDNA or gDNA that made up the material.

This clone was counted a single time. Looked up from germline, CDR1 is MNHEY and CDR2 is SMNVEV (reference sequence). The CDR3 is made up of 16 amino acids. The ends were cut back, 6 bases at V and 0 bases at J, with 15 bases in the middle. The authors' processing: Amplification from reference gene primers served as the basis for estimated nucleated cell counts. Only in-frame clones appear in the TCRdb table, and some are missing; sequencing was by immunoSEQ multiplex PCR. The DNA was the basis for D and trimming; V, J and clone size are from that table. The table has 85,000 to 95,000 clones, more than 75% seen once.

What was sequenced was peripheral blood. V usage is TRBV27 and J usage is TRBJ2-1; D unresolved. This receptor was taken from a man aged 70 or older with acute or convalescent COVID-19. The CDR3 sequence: CASSSIGSSSYNEQFF. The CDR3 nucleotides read TGTGCCAGCAGCTCAATAGGTAGCAGCTCCTACAATGAGCAGTTCTTC.